These 2 T cell receptor beta chains share one sample of origin, sequenced in a study of T-cell reconstitution after alpha-beta-depleted transplantation in children. Unique molecular identifiers were built into the TCRbeta library. TCRdb independently ran MiXCR on the PCR reads; one entry per CDR3 protein. The sample lists about 600,000 distinct CDR3 sequences, 10% to 15% occurring once. Sequences were derived from PBMCs, mostly from graft donor cells, sampled 360 days after TCRalphabeta/CD19-depleted stem cell transplant. Every receptor here comes from a male patient between 5 and 17 years old who had a stem cell transplant for acute myeloid leukemia, so the T cells may come from the graft donor.

The chain has TRBV5-1 and TRBJ2-1, with TRBD2 as a possible D gene (6 bases). CDR3 length: 14 residues. Germline-derived CDR1 and CDR2 are SGHRS and YFSETQ. Trimming removed 4 bases from V and 7 bases from J, with 15 bases in between. For the CDR3, the DNA is TGCGCCAGCAGCCTAGCGCCTCGCGAAAATGAGCAGTTCTTC. Translated, it gives CASSLAPRENEQFF.

A few counts support this clonotype. The V gene is TRBV28, the J gene TRBJ2-7; TRBD2 aligns across 7 bases. From germline, CDR1 is MDHEN and CDR2 SYDVKM. V was pared by 3 bases and J by 7 bases, with 12 bases of the junction left unmatched. The CDR3 extends over 15 amino acids. The CDR3 reads CASSFRDYSYEEQYF. As DNA, the CDR3 is TGTGCCAGCAGTTTTCGGGACTACAGTTACGAAGAGCAGTACTTC.